This T cell receptor (beta chain) is from a study of shared clonotypes between healthy human individuals. Study results and caveats: Of the naive CD4 clonotypes, approximately 5% were shared across a few donors.

On this clone: Its cognate antigen is unknown.

CDR1 is SNHLY and CDR2 is FYNNEI in the germline V gene. V lost 2 bases, J lost 4 bases, and 11 bases lay in between. The length of the CDR3 is 14 residues. The naive CD8 fraction comprised CD45RO-negative cells positively selected for CCR7 and excluded terminally differentiated effector memory CD45RA+ cells. TCRdb's copy holds only in-frame clones and misses some; the assay was immunoSEQ multiplex PCR. The sample lists 760,000 or so clones, 95% to 97% occurring once. The sample consisted of naive CD8+ T cells sorted from blood. The sequence derives from a man aged 25 to 45 in good health. V usage is TRBV2 and J usage is TRBJ2-5, with D maybe TRBD2 (5 bases). CDR3 in amino acids: CASSEPLATETQYF. The CDR3 region has the DNA TGTGCCAGCAGTGAACCGCTAGCCACAGAGACCCAGTACTTC.